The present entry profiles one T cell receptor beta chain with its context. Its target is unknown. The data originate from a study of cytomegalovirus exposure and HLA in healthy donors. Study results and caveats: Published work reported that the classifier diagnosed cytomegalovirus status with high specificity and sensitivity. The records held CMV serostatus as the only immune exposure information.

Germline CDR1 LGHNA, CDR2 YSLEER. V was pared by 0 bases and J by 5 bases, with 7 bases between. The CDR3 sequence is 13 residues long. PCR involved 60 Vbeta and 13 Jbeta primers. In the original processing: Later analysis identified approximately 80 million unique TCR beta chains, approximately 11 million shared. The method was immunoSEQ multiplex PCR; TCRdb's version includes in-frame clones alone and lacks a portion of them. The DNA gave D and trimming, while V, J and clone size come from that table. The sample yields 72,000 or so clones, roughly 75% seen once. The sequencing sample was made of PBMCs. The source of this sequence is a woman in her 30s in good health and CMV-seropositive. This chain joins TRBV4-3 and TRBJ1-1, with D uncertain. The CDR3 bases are TGCGCCAGCAGCCAAGAAGGCAGGACTGAAGCTTTCTTT. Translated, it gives CASSQEGRTEAFF.